These 25 T cell receptor beta chains were sequenced from one sample in a study of memory CD4+ T cells and cytomegalovirus serostatus. The sort gate was single viable CD3+CD4+CD8-CD45RO+ cells for memory CD4+ T cells. Sequenced by immunoSEQ multiplex PCR; TCRdb stores in-frame clones only, minus some. Of tens of thousands of clones listed, about 70% are singletons. The material sequenced was memory CD4+ T cells from blood. The receptors stem from an adult in good health and CMV-seropositive.

V is TRBV5-1 and J is TRBJ1-1; possible D gene TRBD1, 5 bases. The germline V gene has CDR1 SGHRS and CDR2 YFSETQ. V lost 0 bases and J lost 1, with 10 bases in between. This CDR3 comprises 15 residues. The CDR3, as DNA: TGCGCCAGCAGCTTGGTCCCGGGGCCGAACACTGAAGCTTTCTTT. Amino acids: CASSLVPGPNTEAFF. Drawing the rest from reference TRBV5-1 and TRBJ1-1, the complete variable domain is KAGVTQTPRYLIKTRGQQVTLSCSPISGHRSVSWYQQTPGQGLQFLFEYFSETQRNKGNFPGRFSGRQFSNSRSEMNVSTLELGDSALYLCASSLVPGPNTEAFFGQGTRLTVV.

V is TRBV10-3 and J is TRBJ2-5; 10 positions agree with TRBD2. V was pared by 10 bases and J by 11 bases, with 13 bases of the junction left unmatched. Germline V lookup: CDR1 ENHRY, CDR2 SYGVKD. This CDR3 comprises 13 residues. CDR3 DNA: TGTGCCACCACTAGCGGGACAGAGACAGGGCAGTACTTC. Amino acids: CATTSGTETGQYF.

The rearrangement uses TRBV5-4 and TRBJ1-1; 8 nucleotides agree with TRBD1. V shed 6 bases, J shed 5 bases, and the junction held 15 bases outside the gene matches. Germline V gene data show CDR1 as SGHNT and CDR2 as YYREEE (reference sequence). The CDR3 length is 16 residues. In nucleotides, the CDR3 is TGTGCCAGCATCCCTGGGGACAGGCTAAGGGGGACTGAAGCTTTCTTT. It specifies CASIPGDRLRGTEAFF.

This clone has more than one count but fewer than ten. This sequence joins TRBV2 and TRBJ2-2; tentatively, D is TRBD1 (6 bases). The germline gives CDR1 SNHLY, CDR2 FYNNEI. CDR3 size: 14 residues. The germline V and J ends were trimmed by 3 bases and 6 bases, with 11 bases remaining between them. The CDR3 sequence: CASSDRGNAGELFF. DNA for the CDR3: TGTGCCAGCAGTGACAGGGGCAACGCCGGGGAGCTGTTTTTT.

This clone has a single count. The genes are TRBV5-1 and TRBJ2-7, with TRBD2 identical over 8 bases. The CDR3 has 14 residues. Germline loops: CDR1 SGHRS, CDR2 YFSETQ. Trimming took 5 bases from V and 0 from J; bases not matched to a gene: 4. CDR3: CASRVLADSYEQYF. In DNA form, the CDR3 reads TGCGCCAGCAGGGTACTAGCGGACTCCTACGAGCAGTACTTC. The entire variable domain, with the rest obtained from reference TRBV5-1 and TRBJ2-7, is as follows: KAGVTQTPRYLIKTRGQQVTLSCSPISGHRSVSWYQQTPGQGLQFLFEYFSETQRNKGNFPGRFSGRQFSNSRSEMNVSTLELGDSALYLCASRVLADSYEQYFGPGTRLTVT.

Here the CDR3 DNA reads TGTGCCTGGAGTCCCGGGACGGGATACAATGAGCAGTTCTTC. Its protein is CAWSPGTGYNEQFF. This sequence joins TRBV30 and TRBJ2-1; tentatively, D is TRBD1 or TRBD2 (5 bases each). CDR1 GTSNPN and CDR2 SVGIG come from the germline V gene (reference sequence). Between the trimmed V and J ends, which lost 2 bases and 4 bases, there was a span of 12 bases. There are 14 residues in the CDR3.

The chain links TRBV7-2 to TRBJ1-1; a possible D gene is TRBD1 (5 bases). The germline gives CDR1 SGHTA, CDR2 FQGNSA. The CDR3 consists of 13 residues. The V end lost 5 bases, the J end lost 8 bases, and 15 bases lay between the germline ends. CDR3 bases: TGTGCCAGCAGCGCCTCCGGGACGCAAGAAGCTTTCTTT. Translation: CASSASGTQEAFF.

This clone showed up just once. J is TRBJ2-2 and V is TRBV2, with D possibly matching TRBD2 (5 bases). V was pared by 1 base and J by 5 bases, with 11 bases between. Germline CDR1 reads SNHLY; CDR2 reads FYNNEI. The CDR3 is 15 residues long. The CDR3 reads CASSEGALATGELFF. The CDR3 nucleotides are TGTGCCAGCAGTGAAGGGGCTCTAGCTACCGGGGAGCTGTTTTTT.

This chain links TRBV4-2 with TRBJ1-1; 7 bases fit TRBD1. V trimming: 0 bases; J trimming: 2 bases; junction bases outside the gene matches: 6. In germline, CDR1 is LGHNA, CDR2 YNFKEQ. The CDR3 spans 16 residues. The CDR3 DNA reads as TGTGCCAGCAGCCAAGATCCGGGACAGATAAACACTGAAGCTTTCTTT. Protein product: CASSQDPGQINTEAFF.

The rearrangement links TRBV5-1 to TRBJ2-5; 8 nucleotides match TRBD2. J lost 1 base, V lost 2 bases, and 4 bases had no gene match. The germline CDR1 and CDR2 sequences are SGHRS and YFSETQ. The CDR3 contains 15 residues. The CDR3 is CASSLAGTSQETQYF. The DNA for the CDR3 is TGCGCCAGCAGCTTAGCCGGGACTAGCCAAGAGACCCAGTACTTC.

The chain has TRBV6-1 and TRBJ2-7; D may match TRBD1 or TRBD2 (5 bases each). CDR3 length: 13 amino acids. The germline V and J ends were trimmed by 7 bases and 4 bases, with 14 bases remaining between them. The germline V gene has CDR1 MNHNS and CDR2 SASEGT. The CDR3 sequence is CASNRDGPYEQYF. CDR3 bases: TGTGCCAGCAACCGGGACGGACCTTACGAGCAGTACTTC.

This sequence joins TRBV7-9 and TRBJ2-7, with D tentatively TRBD2 (5 bases). The CDR3 is 12 residues long. The germline CDR1 and CDR2 sequences are SEHNR and FQNEAQ (reference sequence). V lost 5 bases to trimming and J lost 4 bases, with 9 bases between them. In nucleotides, the CDR3 is TGTGCCAGCAGCGGATCGGGATACGAGCAGTACTTC. Amino acid sequence: CASSGSGYEQYF.

This sequence joins TRBV2 and TRBJ1-5; 7 bases agree with TRBD1. The junction had 11 bases not matched to a gene; V was cut back by 7 bases and J by 2 bases. Germline lookup yields CDR1 SNHLY and CDR2 FYNNEI. The CDR3 is made up of 16 amino acids. The CDR3 DNA reads as TGTGCCAGCATCAGGGGGACCTCTGGCGGCAATCAGCCCCAGCATTTT. It translates to CASIRGTSGGNQPQHF.

The V gene is TRBV5-5, the J gene TRBJ1-4, with unresolved D. Trimming pared 4 bases from V and 6 bases from J, leaving 16 bases between. The CDR3 runs to 15 residues. CDR1 and CDR2 from the germline V gene are SGHKS and YYEKEE (reference sequence). The CDR3 loop is CASSLSGNHDEKLFF. DNA for the CDR3: TGTGCCAGCAGCCTATCCGGGAACCACGATGAAAAACTGTTTTTT. Drawing the rest from reference TRBV5-5 and TRBJ1-4, the complete variable domain is DAGVTQSPTHLIKTRGQQVTLRCSPISGHKSVSWYQQVLGQGPQFIFQYYEKEERGRGNFPDRFSARQFPNYSSELNVNALLLGDSALYLCASSLSGNHDEKLFFGSGTQLSVL.

V and J are TRBV19 and TRBJ1-4; TRBD1 might be the D (5 bases). The CDR3 runs to 12 residues. The V and J ends lost 10 bases and 7 bases respectively, with 13 bases between them. The germline gives CDR1 LNHDA, CDR2 SQIVND (reference sequence). DNA of the CDR3: TGTGCCACCGAGGGGTTTGGTGAAAAACTGTTTTTT. Translated, it gives CATEGFGEKLFF.

This clone was found a few times. The chain couples TRBV21-1 to TRBJ2-5; TRBD2 is taken as the D call from the table, unchecked against the DNA. TRBV21-1 constitutes a pseudogene. The CDR3 runs 16 residues. The CDR3 coding sequence is TGTGCCAGCAGCAGTAGACTAGCGGGAGGTAGAGAGACCCAGTACTTC. Translation: CASSSRLAGGRETQYF.

V gene TRBV28 combines with J gene TRBJ1-1; maybe TRBD1 (5 bases). This CDR3 has 16 amino acids. Germline CDR1 and CDR2: MDHEN and SYDVKM. Trimming left V 3 bases short and J 1 base short, with 15 bases between. The CDR3 spells CASSFYGGGRNTEAFF. In DNA, the CDR3 is TGTGCCAGCAGTTTTTACGGGGGGGGGAGGAACACTGAAGCTTTCTTT.

This rearrangement joins TRBV9 to TRBJ2-7; the match to TRBD1 covers 7 bases. V dropped 5 bases and J dropped 4; count of bases not matched to a gene: 9. This CDR3 region has 14 residues. The V gene's germline CDR1 is SGDLS and CDR2 YYNGEE. In DNA, the CDR3 is TGTGCCAGCAGTGGGGGACAGAGAGGGTACGAGCAGTACTTC. This translates into CASSGGQRGYEQYF.

This clone appeared a few times. The J gene is TRBJ2-5, the V gene TRBV6-1; D is undetermined. Per germline, CDR1 MNHNS and CDR2 SASEGT. V gave up 5 bases and J gave up 3 bases, with 7 bases separating them. The CDR3 contains 12 residues. Here the CDR3 reads CASSQTEETQYF. CDR3 nucleotides: TGTGCCAGCAGTCAGACGGAAGAGACCCAGTACTTC.

This rearrangement joins TRBV28 to TRBJ1-1; D remains ambiguous. CDR3 length equals 14 residues. The germline V gene has CDR1 MDHEN and CDR2 SYDVKM. V was cut by 3 bases and J by 6 bases, with 14 bases left in between. CDR3: CASSLGGLGAEAFF. The CDR3 DNA sequence: TGTGCCAGCAGTTTGGGAGGGCTGGGAGCTGAAGCTTTCTTT.

The chain joins TRBV5-1 to TRBJ1-1; 7 bases agree with TRBD1. V dropped 3 bases and J dropped 6; count of bases not matched to a gene: 8. There are 14 residues in the CDR3. Germline V gives CDR1 SGHRS, CDR2 YFSETQ. CDR3 protein: CASSSRSDRAEAFF. For the CDR3, the DNA is TGCGCCAGCAGCTCGCGATCAGACAGGGCTGAAGCTTTCTTT.

The DNA for the CDR3 is TGCAGCGCAGCTGACAGGTACAATCAGCCCCAGCATTTT. Amino acids: CSAADRYNQPQHF. This chain uses TRBV29-1 with TRBJ1-5; a possible D gene is TRBD1 (6 bases). Germline-derived CDR1 and CDR2 are SQVTM and ANQGSEA. The CDR3 is made up of 13 amino acids. Trimming stripped 7 bases from V and 3 bases from J, with 13 bases between.

A few counts support this clone. V gene TRBV23-1 combines with J gene TRBJ2-7; 10 bases agree with TRBD1. TRBV23-1 has ORF status, its function being uncertain. CDR3 length: 20 residues. Trimming at V came to 2 bases and at J to 0 bases, leaving 16 bases not matched to a gene. The CDR3 sequence is CASSQTSGTGEPLSSYEQYF. CDR3 coding DNA: TGCGCCAGCAGTCAAACATCCGGGACAGGGGAACCCCTTAGCTCCTACGAGCAGTACTTC.

This sequence joins TRBV6-5 and TRBJ1-6, with 7 positions matching TRBD1. CDR1 MNHEY and CDR2 SVGAGI come from the germline V gene. This CDR3 spans 15 amino acids. Unmatched junction bases numbered 9, after V lost 6 bases and J lost 7 bases. The CDR3 region has the DNA TGTGCCAGCAGACTCGACAGGGAGGAAAATTCACCCCTCCACTTT. This encodes CASRLDREENSPLHF.

CDR3 residues: CASSLETAYEQYF. The CDR3 DNA follows: TGTGCCAGCAGCTTGGAGACAGCGTACGAGCAGTACTTC. This sequence joins TRBV5-4 and TRBJ2-7, with D maybe TRBD1 (5 bases). The CDR3 has 13 amino acids. The V and J ends lost 0 bases and 4 bases respectively, with 8 bases between them. CDR1 SGHNT and CDR2 YYREEE come from the germline V gene (reference sequence). The whole variable domain, remainder taken from reference TRBV5-4 and TRBJ2-7, is ETGVTQSPTHLIKTRGQQVTLRCSSQSGHNTVSWYQQALGQGPQFIFQYYREEENGRGNFPPRFSGLQFPNYSSELNVNALELDDSALYLCASSLETAYEQYFGPGTRLTVT.